This T cell receptor beta chain was observed in a study of blood T cell repertoires in COVID-19 (dated by TCRdb to 2018 to 2020). As for the study more broadly: Samples covering the acute and convalescent phases of COVID-19 were provided by collaborators in the United States, Italy and Spain. The material from the prospective study consisted of cDNA or gDNA derived from T cells, B-cell-depleted T cells, or PBMCs. The dataset comprised deeply sampled blood TCRbeta repertoires from subjects exposed to, actively infected with, or recovered from COVID-19. The repertoires were released in a freely available public database intended as a resource for research on the immune response to SARS-CoV-2. Samples were obtained from the ongoing ImmuneRACE study (first 160 participants) and from approximately 1,200 subjects provided by 6 global collaborators. Nearly every sample came with metadata listing a de-identified subject ID, COVID-19 status, age in years and sex. HLA class I and class II types, where available, came from metadata supplied by the sample provider rather than from assay-based typing.

Regarding this clone: No antigen is known for it. Base qualities are not at hand, and no much larger clone is one base apart.

General findings and caveats noted by the study authors: The quantity of clinical and demographic metadata differed by source and by participant and was supplied without curation.

TCRbeta CDR3 regions were amplified from genomic DNA by means of the immunoSEQ Assay, a bias-controlled multiplex PCR. Per the original workflow: Within the assay, amplification of reference gene primers was used to estimate how many nucleated cells each sample contained. Sequence reads were collapsed and filtered to measure the absolute abundance of every unique TCRbeta CDR3 rearrangement. For each sample, productive Simpson clonality was calculated by taking the square root of Simpson's diversity index across productive rearrangements. The table comes from immuneACCESS by way of TCRdb, which keeps in-frame sequences with V and J called. Part of the clones is missing from these tables; in studies checked, under half for an unresolved V gene and the rest for unknown reasons. That table supplies the V and J calls and clone size; D and trimming were determined from the DNA. The sample data list 160,000 or so clones, and about four fifths of these were observed just once. The top ten constitute roughly 20% of the sample.

Participants in the prospective study were aged about 18 to 95 years, lived in 24 United States geographic areas, and enrolled through a virtual design. Cohort assignment in the prospective study relied on participant-reported clinical history from a screening survey and a study questionnaire. Recovered participants in ImmuneRACE Cohort 3 were defined as having two consecutive negative NP/OP PCR tests, clearance from a healthcare professional, or resolution of symptoms. In the prospective study, mobile phlebotomists collected whole blood, serum and a nasopharyngeal or oropharyngeal swab from each participant. Participants in the prospective study had the option to provide additional blood draws and questionnaires over a roughly 2-month period. Prospective study blood samples were shipped either frozen or at room temperature before DNA extraction. This sequence originates from a man aged 55 to 70 who had recovered from COVID-19. Sequences were obtained from PBMCs or T cells enriched from blood (not recorded which).

Read as DNA, the sequence is TGTGCCAGCAGCTTAACGGCCGACGGAGACACTGAAGCTTTCTTT. It is translated as CASSLTADGDTEAFF. Here the chain combines TRBV7-6 and TRBJ1-1; no D gene is confidently identified. Between the V and J ends, shortened by 2 bases and 3 bases respectively, the junction contains 13 bases. CDR3 length: 15 amino acids, cysteine to phenylalanine. The read is trimmed to its CDR3 DNA, 45 bases read in frame from base 1. The germline V gene yields SGHVS for CDR1 and FNYEAQ for CDR2. The entire variable domain, with the stretches around the CDR3 drawn from the reference TRBV7-6 and TRBJ1-1 proteins, is GAGVSQSPRYKVTKRGQDVALRCDPISGHVSLYWYRQALGQGPEFLTYFNYEAQQDKSGLPNDRFSAERPEGSISTLTIQRTEQRDSAMYRCASSLTADGDTEAFFGQGTRLTVV.